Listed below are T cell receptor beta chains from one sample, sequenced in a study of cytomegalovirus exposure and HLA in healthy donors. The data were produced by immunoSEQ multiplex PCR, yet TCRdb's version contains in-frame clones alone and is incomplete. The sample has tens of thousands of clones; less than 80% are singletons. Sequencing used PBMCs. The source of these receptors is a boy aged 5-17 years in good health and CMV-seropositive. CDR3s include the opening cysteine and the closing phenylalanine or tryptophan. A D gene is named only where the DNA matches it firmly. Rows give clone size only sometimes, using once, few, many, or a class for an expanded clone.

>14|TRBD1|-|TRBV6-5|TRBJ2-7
TGTGCCAGCAGTTCAACTACAGGGGGCTACGAGCAGTACTTC
CASSSTTGGYEQYF
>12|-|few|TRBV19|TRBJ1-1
TGTGCCATTCAGGACAGGAACACTGAAGCTTTCTTT
CAIQDRNTEAFF
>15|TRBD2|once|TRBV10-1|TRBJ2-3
TGCGCCAGCAGTGAGGTAGCGGGGGACACAGATACGCAGTATTTT
CASSEVAGDTDTQYF
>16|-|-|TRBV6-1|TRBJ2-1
TGTGCCAGCAGTGAAGCGCCTGAGCGACTTTACAATGAGCAGTTCTTC
CASSEAPERLYNEQFF
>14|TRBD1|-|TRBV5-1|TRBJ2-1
TGCGCCAGCACCAGGACAGGGGGCAGGGATGAGCAGTTCTTC
CASTRTGGRDEQFF
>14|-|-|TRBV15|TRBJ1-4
TGTGCCACCAGCAGAGATCAGGGATCGGAAAAACTGTTTTTT
CATSRDQGSEKLFF
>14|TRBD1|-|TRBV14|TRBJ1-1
TGTGCCAGCAGCCCAGGGGGCGGATACACTGAAGCTTTCTTT
CASSPGGGYTEAFF
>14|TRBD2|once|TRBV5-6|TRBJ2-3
TGTGCCAGCAACCTAGCGGGCCTCACAGATACGCAGTATTTT
CASNLAGLTDTQYF
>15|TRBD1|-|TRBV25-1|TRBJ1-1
TGTGCCAGCAGTGCTCGACAGGGGGTTAGCACTGAAGCTTTCTTT
CASSARQGVSTEAFF
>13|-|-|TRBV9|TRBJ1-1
TGTGCCAGCAGCGTAGACACGAACACTGAAGCTTTCTTT
CASSVDTNTEAFF
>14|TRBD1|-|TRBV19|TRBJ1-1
TGTGCCAGTAGTCCAGGGACAGGGGGCACTGAAGCTTTCTTT
CASSPGTGGTEAFF
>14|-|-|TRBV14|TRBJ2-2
TGTGCCGCCAAGCGGACAGAGACAACCGGGGAGCTGTTTTTT
CAAKRTETTGELFF
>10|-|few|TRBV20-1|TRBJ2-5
TGCAGTGCGGCGGAGGAGACCCAGTACTTC
CSAAEETQYF
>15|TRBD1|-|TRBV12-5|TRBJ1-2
TGTGCTAGTGGTAACGGGGGACAGGCGAGCTATGGCTACACCTTC
CASGNGGQASYGYTF
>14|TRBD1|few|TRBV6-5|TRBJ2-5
TGTGCCAGCAGCCGAGGGACAGCTGTAGGGACCCAGTACTTC
CASSRGTAVGTQYF
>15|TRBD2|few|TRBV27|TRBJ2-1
TGTGCCAGCAGTCAGGGACTAGCCTTGTACAATGAGCAGTTCTTC
CASSQGLALYNEQFF
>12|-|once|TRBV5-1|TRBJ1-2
TGCGCCAGCAGCTTAACCGGGTATGGCTACACCTTC
CASSLTGYGYTF